One T cell receptor beta chain is described in this entry. The antigen remains undetermined. The ends lost 6 bases at V and 2 bases at J; junction bases unmatched: 1. Germline V lookup: CDR1 MDHEN, CDR2 SYDVKM. The CDR3 runs 13 residues. By quantitative 5'-RACE with molecular barcodes, the TCR beta libraries were made. TCRdb processed the 5' RACE reads anew with MiXCR; each CDR3 protein has one entry. The sample holds 700,000 to 1,000,000 distinct CDR3 sequences, 10% to 15% seen once. This sample was included in a study of CD8 T cells in ankylosing spondylitis. Whole-study results and caveats: Eight highly homologous variants formed a TCR beta motif that appeared characteristic of ankylosing spondylitis blood.

The receptor comes from a male donor with ankylosing spondylitis. Input material: blood, either unsorted or a sorted T cell fraction (not recorded which). The gene calls are TRBV28 and TRBJ2-5; 9 bases are a match to TRBD1. CDR3 DNA: TGTGCCAGCAGACAGGGGGCTCAAGAGACCCAGTACTTC. This encodes CASRQGAQETQYF.